The subject of this entry is one T cell receptor beta chain. Its specificity is not known. The sample comes from a study of blood T cells in healthy people across ages. Findings and limits, study-wide: No conclusive comparison of naive versus antigen-experienced cells was possible with unsorted PBMCs. Naive T cell percentage by flow cytometry tracked strongly with beta diversity.

This CDR3 has 14 residues. Germline CDR1 DFQATT, CDR2 SNEGSKA (reference sequence). V shed 4 bases and J shed 4 bases, with 17 bases lying between them. For the second PCR, which ran for about 6 to 11 cycles, a sample-barcoded 5' primer and a J-beta primer mix were used. Each of the cDNA molecules was tagged by a template-switch adaptor with 12 random nucleotides. A single record per CDR3 protein comes from TCRdb applying MiXCR to the 5' RACE reads. The sample records about 1.4 million distinct CDR3 sequences, 59% being singletons. The chain couples TRBV20-1 to TRBJ2-7, with D possibly TRBD1 on 5 matching bases. The sample taken for sequencing was blood. The TCR comes from a man between 18 and 29 years old in good health. The CDR3 loop reads CSANPRAKPYEQYF. The DNA of the CDR3 is TGCAGTGCTAATCCCAGGGCTAAACCTTACGAGCAGTACTTC.